This TCR beta chain was retrieved from a study of OX40 agonist ivuxolimab in advanced cancers. Overall study: In this cohort, patients received ivuxolimab, an agonistic anti-OX40 (CD134) antibody. Every 2 weeks, patients got intravenous ivuxolimab at one of six dose levels (0.01-10 mg/kg). The dose-escalation cohort had hepatocellular carcinoma, melanoma, renal cell or head and neck cancer. Study-level findings and limits: In the 0.1 to 3.0 mg/kg range, CD4+ and CD8+ blood T cells had expanded clonally by week 6.

Germline lookup yields CDR1 GTSNPN and CDR2 SVGIG (reference sequence). V was clipped by 4 bases and J by 2 bases; unmatched bases: 2. This CDR3 contains 14 residues. About this clone itself: Its antigen is unidentified.

The repertoire was sequenced with immunoSEQ multiplex PCR; TCRdb's copy has only in-frame clones and lacks some. The sample has 55,000 or so clones; about nine tenths are singletons. The V call is TRBV30, the J call TRBJ2-1, with 10 bases identical to TRBD2. The sequences come from CD4+ or CD8+ T cells sorted from blood, collected in a trial of the OX40 agonist ivuxolimab. The clonotype comes from an adult with an advanced solid tumor such as melanoma, head and neck, liver or kidney cancer. In nucleotides, the CDR3 is TGTGCCTGGAAAAGCGGGGGGGCCTACAATGAGCAGTTCTTC. This sequence encodes CAWKSGGAYNEQFF.